Detailed here is one T cell receptor (beta chain). Its cognate antigen has yet to be identified. Base-call qualities are not available, and no considerably larger clone is one nucleotide away. These data originate in a study of regulatory T cells in long-lasting Graves disease (dated by TCRdb to about 2021). In terms of the full investigation: In the newly diagnosed Graves' disease group, patients had been taking antithyroid drugs for less than 3 months. This study used TCR sequencing and RNA sequencing of peripheral blood to compare persistent Graves' disease patients against newly diagnosed Graves' disease patients. The study took place in China and was registered as a clinical trial. A total of around 35 samples underwent TCR sequencing: around 13 from persistent and about 20 from newly diagnosed Graves' disease patients.

The method was multiplex PCR. The sequencing machine was an Illumina HiSeq 4000. iRepertoire HTBI primers and Arm-PCR amplification of CDR3 regions were used to construct TCR beta libraries. Gel purification was performed on PCR products prior to sequencing. In the authors' own workflow: Across samples, about 64 TRBV and roughly 13 TRBJ segments were identified and used for gene usage analysis of CDR3 amino acid clonotypes. COPE and FqMerger were used to merge filtered high-quality paired reads into contigs. BLAST was used to align contigs to the IMGT TRBV, TRBD and TRBJ reference genes, and CDR3 was defined following IMGT. Any clonotype with a frequency above 0.1% was classified as a highly expanded clone. Shannon entropy was used to measure repertoire diversity, and the Gini coefficient was used to measure V-J evenness. Clonotypes shared by more than one individual were considered public. The public sequencing data were trimmed at Q25 with fastp and processed into clonotypes with MiXCR by TCRdb, which kept only in-frame beta chains. Each entry is one CDR3 protein sequence, shown with its most common DNA and genes. TCRdb, not the authors, supplied the V and J calls. The sample table holds around 460,000 distinct CDR3 sequences, of which 13% to 15% were seen once. The ten largest clones capture approximately 17% of the sample.

Including cysteine and phenylalanine, the CDR3 has 12 amino acids. Of all the DNA, just the CDR3 is kept, 36 bases in frame from base 1. The germline V gene (reference sequence) specifies DFQATT as CDR1 and SNEGSKA as CDR2. Relative to germline, V is 6 bases shorter and J is 2 bases shorter, with 11 bases between their ends. The sample's time point label, decoded: newly diagnosed GD, antithyroid drugs for less than 3 months. For both TCR sequencing and RNA sequencing, RNA was extracted from PBMCs using TRIzol. The diagnosis of Graves' disease was made according to American Thyroid Association guidelines. The patients came from an endocrinology department in Xi'an, China. Each patient gave approximately 8.8 milliliters of peripheral blood, collected in an EDTA anticoagulant tube. Ficoll Paque Plus density gradient separation was used to isolate PBMCs, and no additional T cell sorting was done. An Agilent 2100 Bioanalyzer and agarose gel were used to check RNA quality, and a NanoDrop 2000 was used to measure RNA concentration.

The paper's findings and limits, for the study overall: Peripheral blood alone was examined, since thyroid tissue, which constituted the primary lesion, could not be accessed. Persistent Graves' disease patients showed lower TCR Shannon entropy and fewer highly expanded clones than newly diagnosed patients, suggesting clonal expansion. A larger number of public clonotypes was shared among persistent patients (approximately 2,600) than among newly diagnosed patients (about 990). Sequencing and analysis were limited to the TCR beta chain. TRBV28, TRBJ1-2 and TRBJ2-5 were preferentially used in persistent disease, while TRBV20-1 and TRBJ2-1 were favored in newly diagnosed disease. The authors acknowledged the small sample size as a limitation that may reduce accuracy.

These data were likewise used in another study, on T cells in Graves' hyperthyroidism and ophthalmopathy. The second study's paper adds: Graves' hyperthyroidism was defined as stable when no progression to ophthalmopathy occurred over 18 months of follow-up. Hyperthyroidism patients were aged 18 to 65 years and newly diagnosed, with disease duration of less than 2 months. Any patient with an uncontrolled infection, another autoimmune disease, pregnancy or lactation was excluded. Clinical symptoms, serum thyroxine and TRAb, thyroid ultrasound, and orbital computed tomography formed the basis for the diagnoses. A first-round RT-PCR of the TCR CDR3 used the HTBI primer set with the Qiagen OneStep RT-PCR kit. Blood samples also contained most of the expanded thyroid clonotypes (frequency above 0.001), which suggests that blood repertoires may reflect thyroid immune responses. A 13 V-J signature model separated ophthalmopathy from stable hyperthyroidism, with approximately 87% sensitivity and roughly 81% specificity in cross-validation and 80%/75% in testing. During validation, the model predicted progression to ophthalmopathy a median of around 6 months ahead of onset, with almost 71% sensitivity and roughly 75% specificity. TCR V-J signatures able to tell the groups apart were searched for in a discovery cohort of 100 or so patients, of whom over 40 had Graves' ophthalmopathy and around 56 had stable Graves' hyperthyroidism. An independent validation cohort of fewer than 20 hyperthyroidism patients and roughly 16 patients who later progressed to ophthalmopathy tested prospective prediction of ophthalmopathy. The roughly 94 discovery patients were randomly divided into training and test sets at a 7:3 ratio. The study also compared thyroid tissue and blood T-cell repertoires from roughly six Graves' hyperthyroidism patients. Following sampling, methimazole starting at 30 mg daily was given to hyperthyroidism patients, and high-dose intravenous methylprednisolone was given to ophthalmopathy patients. Libraries were constructed in a second round of multiplex PCR, after which size selection and purification were carried out. The libraries were sequenced on an Illumina HiSeq2000 using paired-end 100 bp reads. SOAPnuke was used to process the raw data, throwing out any read that contained adapters or uncalled bases, had a mean Phred below 15, or lacked an exact constant-primer or identifier match. High-quality paired reads were merged with COPE v1.2.5, and unique nucleotide sequences were defined as clonotypes. MiTCR v1.1 was used to align clonotypes to the IMGT TRBV, TRBD and TRBJ reference segments. Analysis was restricted to V-J combinations with a frequency above 0.0001, which covered about 99% of repertoires. A TCS score was defined as the ratio of F50 (clonal expansion) to E x V (chaos), with BLOSUM62-based TCRdist applied between CDR3 peptides within each V-J. Welch's t-statistics and random forest reduced 500 to 650 V-J features to 13, which were used in a naive Bayes classifier (R e1071). No statistical method was used to set the sample size in advance, and investigators knew the group allocation. TCR Vbeta CDR3 sequencing of 130 to 150 peripheral blood samples (fewer than 45 ophthalmopathy, some 75 hyperthyroidism and 17 progressor patients) is reported in the paper.

The receptor's source is a woman aged 45 to 65 with Graves disease. Donor details come from another sample of the same person, matched by shared clones. This chain joins TRBV20-1 to TRBJ2-7; the D region possibly corresponds to TRBD2 (5 bases align). The source was peripheral blood mononuclear cells (PBMCs), collected at new diagnosis, from a patient treated with antithyroid drugs. The CDR3 reads as follows: CSAEGSTYEQYF. DNA sequence: TGCAGTGCCGAGGGATCCACCTACGAGCAGTACTTC.